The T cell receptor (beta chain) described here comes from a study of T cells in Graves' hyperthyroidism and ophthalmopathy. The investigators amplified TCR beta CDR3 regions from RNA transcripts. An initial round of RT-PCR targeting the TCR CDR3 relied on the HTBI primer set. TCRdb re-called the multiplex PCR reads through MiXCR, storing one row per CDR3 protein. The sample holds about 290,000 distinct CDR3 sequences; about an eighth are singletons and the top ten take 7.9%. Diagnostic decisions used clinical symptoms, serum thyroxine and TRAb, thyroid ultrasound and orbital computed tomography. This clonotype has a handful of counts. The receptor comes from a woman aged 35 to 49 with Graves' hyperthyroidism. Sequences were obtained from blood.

This chain's CDR3 is CASSRDPGVWITEAFF. The DNA for the CDR3 is TGTGCCAGCAGCCGCGACCCGGGGGTTTGGATTACTGAAGCTTTCTTT. The V and J genes are TRBV5-6 and TRBJ1-1; tentative D call: TRBD1 (5 bases). The V end was cut by 4 bases, the J end by 5 bases, with 21 bases between. The CDR3 runs to 16 residues. Per germline, CDR1 SGHDT and CDR2 YYEEEE.